This T cell receptor beta chain was recorded in a study of T cell responses to AZD1222 COVID-19 vaccine. About this clone: Its antigen is not known.

Using immunoSEQ multiplex PCR, the repertoire was profiled, and TCRdb retains in-frame clones only, with some absent. The sample holds over 100,000 clones, about 89% seen once. This CDR3 is 12 amino acids long. V was cut by 7 bases and J by 7 bases, with 13 bases left in between. Germline values: CDR1 SQVTM, CDR2 ANQGSEA. Regarding the study as a whole: An increase in Spike-specific TCR breadth and depth was observed after two AZD1222 doses. It should be noted that donors were predominantly white British and more often female, and clonal diversity was possibly underestimated.

V and J are TRBV29-1 and TRBJ2-2; possibly TRBD1 or TRBD2 for D (5 bases each). The sample in question was peripheral blood, obtained on day 0 of AZD1222 vaccination. This clonotype originated in an adult in good health. The CDR3 bases are TGCAGCGGAATGGGGGTGGTCGGGGAGCTGTTTTTT. The encoded protein is CSGMGVVGELFF.